This TCR beta chain was found in a study of blood T cell repertoires in COVID-19. Across the study: Spain, Italy and the United States supplied samples that represented acute and convalescent COVID-19.

CDR1 and CDR2 (germline): KGHSH, LQKENI. CDR3 length: 14 amino acids. Between the trimmed V and J ends, which lost 2 bases and 1 base, there was a span of 9 bases. This clone came up many times. Libraries were prepared by immunoSEQ multiplex PCR; TCRdb keeps only in-frame clonotypes and omits some of them. The sample holds roughly 100,000 clones, roughly four fifths seen once. The rearrangement joins TRBV18 to TRBJ2-7, with D unresolved. The receptor was derived from a man aged 65-85 years with active or convalescent COVID-19. Sequencing was performed on peripheral blood. CDR3 nucleotide sequence: TGTGCCAGCTCACCATCAGGCGTATCCTACGAGCAGTACTTC. It yields the protein CASSPSGVSYEQYF. The full variable domain, completed using reference TRBV18 and TRBJ2-7, is NAGVMQNPRHLVRRRGQEARLRCSPMKGHSHVYWYRQLPEEGLKFMVYLQKENIIDESGMPKERFSAEFPKEGPSILRIQQVVRGDSAAYFCASSPSGVSYEQYFGPGTRLTVT.